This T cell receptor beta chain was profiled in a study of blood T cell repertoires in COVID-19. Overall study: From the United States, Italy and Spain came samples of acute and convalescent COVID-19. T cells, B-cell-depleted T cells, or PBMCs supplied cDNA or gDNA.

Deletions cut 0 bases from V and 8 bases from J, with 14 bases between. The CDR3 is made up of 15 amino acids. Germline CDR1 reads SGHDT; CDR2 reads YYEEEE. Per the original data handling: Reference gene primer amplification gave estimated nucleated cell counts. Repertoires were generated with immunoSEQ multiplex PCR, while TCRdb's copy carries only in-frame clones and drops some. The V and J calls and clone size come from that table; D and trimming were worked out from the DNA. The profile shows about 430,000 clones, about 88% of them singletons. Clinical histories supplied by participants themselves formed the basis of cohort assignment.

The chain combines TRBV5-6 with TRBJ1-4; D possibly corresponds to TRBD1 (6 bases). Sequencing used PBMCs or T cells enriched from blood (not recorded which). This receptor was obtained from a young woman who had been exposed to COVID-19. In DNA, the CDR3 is TGTGCCAGCAGCTTGGGGCGGACAGTGGGAGAAAAACTGTTTTTT. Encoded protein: CASSLGRTVGEKLFF.